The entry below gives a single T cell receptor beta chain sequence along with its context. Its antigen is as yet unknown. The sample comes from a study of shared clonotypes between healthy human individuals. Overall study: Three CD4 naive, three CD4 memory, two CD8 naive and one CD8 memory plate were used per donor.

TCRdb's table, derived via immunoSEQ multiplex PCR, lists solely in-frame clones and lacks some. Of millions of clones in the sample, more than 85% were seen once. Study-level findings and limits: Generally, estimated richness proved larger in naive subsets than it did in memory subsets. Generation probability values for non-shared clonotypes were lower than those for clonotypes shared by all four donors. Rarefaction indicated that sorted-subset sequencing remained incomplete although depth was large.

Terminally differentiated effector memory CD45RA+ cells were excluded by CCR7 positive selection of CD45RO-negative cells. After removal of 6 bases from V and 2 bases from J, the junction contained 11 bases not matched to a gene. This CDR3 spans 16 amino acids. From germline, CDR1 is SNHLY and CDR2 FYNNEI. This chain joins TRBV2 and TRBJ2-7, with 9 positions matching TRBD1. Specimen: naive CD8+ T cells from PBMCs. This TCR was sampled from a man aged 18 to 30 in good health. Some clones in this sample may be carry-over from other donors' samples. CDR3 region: CASRETPGQGTYEQYF. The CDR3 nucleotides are TGTGCCAGCAGGGAAACCCCGGGACAGGGAACCTACGAGCAGTACTTC.